A selection of T cell receptor beta chains follows, all from one sample in a study of T cells after yellow fever vaccination. TCRdb processed the 5' RACE reads anew with MiXCR; each CDR3 protein has one entry. The sample contains some 300,000 distinct CDR3 sequences, around 10% of which appear only once. Sample: CD4+ T cells sorted from PBMCs, taken 45 days after the yellow fever booster vaccination. The receptors stem from a man younger than 35 who received the YFV17D yellow fever vaccine. Each CDR3 is given without its conserved first and last residue. Each record gives: V gene, J gene, CDR3 protein.

V gene: TRBV7-3; J gene: TRBJ2-1; CDR3 protein: ASSPRTSGGAGEQF
V gene: TRBV6-2/TRBV6-3; J gene: TRBJ2-5; CDR3 protein: ASSLAGAVHETQY
V gene: TRBV27; J gene: TRBJ1-1; CDR3 protein: ASSFLGADSLNTEAF
V gene: TRBV12-3/TRBV12-4; J gene: TRBJ1-1; CDR3 protein: ASSSSTRGTTEAF
V gene: TRBV7-8; J gene: TRBJ2-5; CDR3 protein: ASSTPGTQY
V gene: TRBV18; J gene: TRBJ1-1; CDR3 protein: ASSPGRSGNTEAF
V gene: TRBV12-3/TRBV12-4; J gene: TRBJ2-5; CDR3 protein: ASSLWTSGGQETQY
V gene: TRBV10-3; J gene: TRBJ1-6; CDR3 protein: AISESVQSLH
V gene: TRBV4-1; J gene: TRBJ1-1; CDR3 protein: ASSRDIRVRTEAF
V gene: TRBV29-1; J gene: TRBJ2-5; CDR3 protein: SVVSGTETQY
V gene: TRBV6-2/TRBV6-3; J gene: TRBJ2-7; CDR3 protein: ASSYAGVPAYEQY
V gene: TRBV7-9; J gene: TRBJ1-1; CDR3 protein: ASSLKGTEAF
V gene: TRBV7-9; J gene: TRBJ2-7; CDR3 protein: ASSPAGQSYEQY
V gene: TRBV12-3/TRBV12-4; J gene: TRBJ2-7; CDR3 protein: ASSSWTGVDEQY
V gene: TRBV12-3/TRBV12-4; J gene: TRBJ1-2; CDR3 protein: ASSFRSGYGYT
V gene: TRBV18; J gene: TRBJ2-1; CDR3 protein: ASSPQDRLNEQF
V gene: TRBV11-2; J gene: TRBJ2-4; CDR3 protein: ASSFPGPQY
V gene: TRBV7-9; J gene: TRBJ1-2; CDR3 protein: ASSPAGLGYT
V gene: TRBV9; J gene: TRBJ1-2; CDR3 protein: ASSVDRGHYGYT
V gene: TRBV6-1; J gene: TRBJ1-5; CDR3 protein: ASRQLNQPQH
V gene: TRBV5-1; J gene: TRBJ2-2; CDR3 protein: ASSLEGRGLFTGELF
V gene: TRBV4-3; J gene: TRBJ2-3; CDR3 protein: ASSQESRNTDTQY
V gene: TRBV4-3; J gene: TRBJ1-1; CDR3 protein: ASSPIGTGAIEAF
V gene: TRBV12-3/TRBV12-4; J gene: TRBJ2-2; CDR3 protein: ASSPRRGRTGELF
V gene: TRBV20-1; J gene: TRBJ1-3; CDR3 protein: SAGQGPGNTIY
V gene: TRBV12-3/TRBV12-4; J gene: TRBJ1-5; CDR3 protein: ASTFSQFRPQH
V gene: TRBV6-5; J gene: TRBJ1-2; CDR3 protein: ASSYVGGENYGYT
V gene: TRBV10-3; J gene: TRBJ2-5; CDR3 protein: ALRRAYQVETQY
V gene: TRBV11-3; J gene: TRBJ2-3; CDR3 protein: ASSPGTSGVTDTQY
V gene: TRBV30; J gene: TRBJ1-1; CDR3 protein: AWSVQGINEAF
V gene: TRBV3-1; J gene: TRBJ1-1; CDR3 protein: ASSQWQGGNTEAF
V gene: TRBV6-5; J gene: TRBJ2-6; CDR3 protein: ASSYASGANVLT
V gene: TRBV24-1; J gene: TRBJ1-3; CDR3 protein: ATSRRGPGNTIY
V gene: TRBV5-1; J gene: TRBJ1-1; CDR3 protein: ASSRAIQGGTEAF
V gene: TRBV25-1; J gene: TRBJ1-2; CDR3 protein: ASSWANYGYT
V gene: TRBV5-4; J gene: TRBJ2-1; CDR3 protein: ASSTTEYEQF
V gene: TRBV9; J gene: TRBJ2-2; CDR3 protein: ASSVSSMRTGELF
V gene: TRBV4-2; J gene: TRBJ2-5; CDR3 protein: ASSQDEDRQETQY
V gene: TRBV20-1; J gene: TRBJ2-3; CDR3 protein: SAWPADRADTQY
V gene: TRBV3-1; J gene: TRBJ2-5; CDR3 protein: ASSIWTSGQETQY
V gene: TRBV30; J gene: TRBJ2-2; CDR3 protein: AWSGAGGPTGELF
V gene: TRBV20-1; J gene: TRBJ2-3; CDR3 protein: SARTSGGGNTQY
V gene: TRBV6-5; J gene: TRBJ2-7; CDR3 protein: ASSSHQGSYEQY
V gene: TRBV15; J gene: TRBJ2-2; CDR3 protein: ATSRKRDSENTGELF
V gene: TRBV9; J gene: TRBJ1-1; CDR3 protein: ASSVTGNTEAF
V gene: TRBV5-1; J gene: TRBJ2-4; CDR3 protein: ASSLVWGSQAIQY
V gene: TRBV2; J gene: TRBJ2-4; CDR3 protein: ASRKGVLAKNIQY
V gene: TRBV27; J gene: TRBJ2-3; CDR3 protein: ASSTSRITDTQY
V gene: TRBV7-6; J gene: TRBJ2-2; CDR3 protein: ASRTVNTGELF
V gene: TRBV7-2; J gene: TRBJ1-2; CDR3 protein: ASRLPGQVNGYT
V gene: TRBV7-9; J gene: TRBJ1-6; CDR3 protein: ASSLNPPGSPLH
V gene: TRBV20-1; J gene: TRBJ2-7; CDR3 protein: SASQRGDSYEQY
V gene: TRBV20-1; J gene: TRBJ1-1; CDR3 protein: SARVGGETEAF